This is a list of T cell receptor beta chains from one sample in a study of cytomegalovirus exposure and HLA in healthy donors. Clones were sequenced by immunoSEQ multiplex PCR, and TCRdb holds only the in-frame ones, with some missing. The sample holds 100,000 to 150,000 clones; 65% to 75% are singletons and the top ten take around 4%. The sequenced sample consisted of PBMCs. The receptors shown here come from a man between 35 and 55 years old in good health and CMV-seropositive. The CDR3 runs from the conserved cysteine through the conserved F or W. A D gene is named only where the DNA matches it firmly. Clone size is not always given. Where it is, it says once, few, many or a class for expanded clones.

j_call,d_call,cdr3_length,v_call,clone_size,cdr3_nt,cdr3_aa
TRBJ2-6,TRBD1,17,TRBV19,.,TGTGCCAGTAGTATGACAGGGAATCCCTCTGGGGCCAACGTCCTGACTTTC,CASSMTGNPSGANVLTF
TRBJ2-1,.,12,TRBV7-9,.,TGTGCCAGCAGCCGAGGCGAGTCTGAGCAGTTCTTC,CASSRGESEQFF
TRBJ2-7,.,14,TRBV9,.,TGTGCCAGCAGCGTCGAGGTAGAGGCCTCCGGGCAGTACTTC,CASSVEVEASGQYF
TRBJ2-2,.,17,TRBV7-9,few,TGTGCCAGCAGCCCACCCGCGGGGGCGCGGAACACCGGGGAGCTGTTTTTT,CASSPPAGARNTGELFF
TRBJ2-7,.,15,TRBV7-9,.,TGTGCCAGCAGCCACGAGGTAGCGGAGATCTACGAGCAGTACTTC,CASSHEVAEIYEQYF
TRBJ1-1,.,14,TRBV18,.,TGTGCCAGCTCACCGACGGGGGGGGACACTGAAGCTTTCTTT,CASSPTGGDTEAFF
TRBJ2-1,.,14,TRBV11-2,.,TGTGCCAGCAGCTTAGCGGGAATATCCAATGAGCAGTTCTTC,CASSLAGISNEQFF
TRBJ1-5,TRBD1,19,TRBV6-1,few,TGTGCCAGCAGTGCTCCGCCGGGACAGGGGACTAGTAGCAATCAGCCCCAGCATTTT,CASSAPPGQGTSSNQPQHF
TRBJ2-5,.,15,TRBV28,.,TGTGCCAGCAGTTTACGTTCGGCGGAACAAGAGACCCAGTACTTC,CASSLRSAEQETQYF
TRBJ2-6,.,16,TRBV5-1,.,TGCGCCAGCAGCTACTGGTCTAGCTCTGGGGCCAACGTCCTGACTTTC,CASSYWSSSGANVLTF
TRBJ2-7,TRBD2,19,TRBV29-1,.,TGCAGCGTCGCCTCAACTAGCGGGCATCCGCAAGTAAGCTCCTACGAGCAGTACTTC,CSVASTSGHPQVSSYEQYF
TRBJ1-1,.,14,TRBV6-5,few,TGTGCCAGCAGTTACCAGGGATGGGAAACTGAAGCTTTCTTT,CASSYQGWETEAFF
TRBJ2-5,TRBD2,19,TRBV2,.,TGTGCCAGCAGACCCCTAGAAAAGGTAGCGGGGGCGGGACAAGAGACCCAGTACTTC,CASRPLEKVAGAGQETQYF
TRBJ2-2,.,13,TRBV28,.,TGTGCCAGCTTTAGGAGGGACACCGGGGAGCTGTTTTTT,CASFRRDTGELFF
TRBJ1-1,.,14,TRBV6-6,.,TGTGCCAGCAGTTACGGGGGCATGAACACTGAAGCTTTCTTT,CASSYGGMNTEAFF
TRBJ1-2,.,13,TRBV5-1,.,TGCGCCAGCAGCTTGGACAGGCCCGATGGCTACACCTTC,CASSLDRPDGYTF
TRBJ2-5,.,15,TRBV4-1,.,TGCGCCAGCAGCCAGACTGGACAGAATCAAGAGACCCAGTACTTC,CASSQTGQNQETQYF
TRBJ2-1,.,15,TRBV12-5,.,TGTGCTAGTGGCCGTGGGCAGGGTAGGTACAATGAGCAGTTCTTC,CASGRGQGRYNEQFF
TRBJ1-5,.,15,TRBV4-1,.,TGCGCCAGCAGCCACACCTCGAACGGTGGTCAGCCCCAGCATTTT,CASSHTSNGGQPQHF
TRBJ1-2,.,12,TRBV19,few,TGTGCCAGCTACGGGACACCCTATGGCTACACCTTC,CASYGTPYGYTF
TRBJ1-1,TRBD1,13,TRBV7-2,.,TGTGCCAGCAGACGCGACAGGGACACTGAAGCTTTCTTT,CASRRDRDTEAFF
TRBJ1-5,.,12,TRBV10-2,.,TGCGCCAGCAGTGAGTCGAGACAGCCCCAGCATTTT,CASSESRQPQHF
TRBJ2-1,TRBD2,20,TRBV4-3,.,TGCGCCAGCAGCGGACGGACAAGAGGTAGGGATCGAGCGGGGTACAATGAGCAGTTCTTC,CASSGRTRGRDRAGYNEQFF
TRBJ1-6,TRBD1,16,TRBV5-1,.,TGCGCCAGCAGCTTACCCGGACAGGGTGATAATTCACCCCTCCACTTT,CASSLPGQGDNSPLHF
TRBJ2-3,TRBD2,15,TRBV9,.,TGTGCCAGCACCATAGGACTAGCAGGCGCAGATACGCAGTATTTT,CASTIGLAGADTQYF
TRBJ1-3,TRBD1,15,TRBV30,.,TGTGCCTGGAGTGTCAGGGGGCTCACTGGAAACACCATATATTTT,CAWSVRGLTGNTIYF
TRBJ1-1,TRBD1,13,TRBV29-1,.,TGCAGCGTTGAAACAGGGGGCGGGACTGAAGCTTTCTTT,CSVETGGGTEAFF
TRBJ2-1,.,13,TRBV28,.,TGTGCCAGCAGTTTATCTGGGGCAACCGAGCAGTTCTTC,CASSLSGATEQFF
TRBJ2-6,.,16,TRBV5-8,.,TGTGCCAGCAGCTTGGATCTAGGATCCGGGGCCAACGTCCTGACTTTC,CASSLDLGSGANVLTF
TRBJ2-5,.,14,TRBV30,once,TGTGCCTGGGTGAGTGAAACGGGCCAAGAGACCCAGTACTTC,CAWVSETGQETQYF
TRBJ2-7,.,14,TRBV7-2,.,TGTGCCAGCAGCTTAAAAGGCGGCCCTTCAGAGCAGTACTTC,CASSLKGGPSEQYF
TRBJ2-7,TRBD2,15,TRBV5-4,once,TGTGCCAGCAGCGAATCAACTAGCGGGAGATACGAGCAGTACTTC,CASSESTSGRYEQYF
TRBJ2-3,.,15,TRBV29-1,few,TGCAGCGTCGCCGGGACTCGAGACACCTCAGATACGCAGTATTTT,CSVAGTRDTSDTQYF
TRBJ1-1,.,13,TRBV9,.,TGTGCCAGCAGCAGGCCGTCCGGGGCTGAAGCTTTCTTT,CASSRPSGAEAFF
TRBJ1-1,.,17,TRBV5-1,.,TGCGCCAGCACCCGGGAGGGGCCACTTTTCATGAACACTGAAGCTTTCTTT,CASTREGPLFMNTEAFF
TRBJ2-7,TRBD2,19,TRBV4-1,.,TGCGCCAGCAGCCAAGATTGGTCTAGCGGGGGGTTCCACTCCTACGAGCAGTACTTC,CASSQDWSSGGFHSYEQYF
TRBJ2-1,TRBD1,13,TRBV6-5,.,TGTGCCAGCGAAGACAGGGGCCACAATGAGCAGTTCTTC,CASEDRGHNEQFF
TRBJ1-4,.,14,TRBV7-8,.,TGTGCCAGCAGCTTAGCTGGAGGTTGGGAAAAACTGTTTTTT,CASSLAGGWEKLFF
TRBJ2-7,.,15,TRBV6-5,.,TGTGCCAGCAGTTACTCGACGGGGAAAACCTACGAGCAGTACTTC,CASSYSTGKTYEQYF
TRBJ2-1,.,15,TRBV4-3,.,TGCGCCAGCAGCCAAGACGAAGGGGCGCCCGGTGAGCAGTTCTTC,CASSQDEGAPGEQFF
TRBJ1-5,.,11,TRBV28,few,TGTGCCAGCAGTCCCGATCAGCCCCAGCATTTT,CASSPDQPQHF
TRBJ2-1,.,14,TRBV29-1,.,TGCAGCGTTGTTGTCGGGAGTTTCAACAATGAGCAGTTCTTC,CSVVVGSFNNEQFF
TRBJ1-1,TRBD1,13,TRBV19,.,TGTGCCAGTAGTAGCAGGGGGCGCGACACGGCTTTCTTT,CASSSRGRDTAFF
TRBJ2-2,.,12,TRBV10-1,.,TGCGCCAGCACCAGGGGCACCGGGGAGCTGTTTTTT,CASTRGTGELFF
TRBJ2-5,.,15,TRBV11-2,.,TGTGCCAGCAGCTCCCCTACGGTTTTGGTAGAGACCCAGTACTTC,CASSSPTVLVETQYF